This T cell receptor (beta chain) is drawn from a study of T cell repertoires in ileal Crohn's disease. Study-level information: Operated complications were stricturing disease (roughly 61%) and penetrating disease (approximately 39%). Thiopurines (under 12) or anti-TNF agents (around 19) were given postoperatively to about half. Study-level results: Clonal expansions were more frequent in active smokers than non-smokers at surgery.

Trimming removed 3 bases from V and 6 bases from J; junction bases left unmatched: 6. This CDR3 spans 15 amino acids. CDR1 and CDR2 (germline): MGHRA, YSYEKL. Details on this clone: Its antigen remains unknown.

Per sample, 500 to 650 nanograms of biopsy DNA were TCRB immunosequenced. Profiled with immunoSEQ multiplex PCR; TCRdb holds only in-frame clones, not every one. The table records over a thousand clones, around 83% of them present only once. The sample taken for sequencing was ileal tissue. This TCR came from an adult with Crohn's disease. The J gene is TRBJ1-4, the V gene TRBV4-1; 8 nucleotides line up with TRBD1. CDR3 bases: TGCGCCAGCAGCCAGAAGACAGGGGTGGATGAAAAACTGTTTTTT. Protein product: CASSQKTGVDEKLFF.